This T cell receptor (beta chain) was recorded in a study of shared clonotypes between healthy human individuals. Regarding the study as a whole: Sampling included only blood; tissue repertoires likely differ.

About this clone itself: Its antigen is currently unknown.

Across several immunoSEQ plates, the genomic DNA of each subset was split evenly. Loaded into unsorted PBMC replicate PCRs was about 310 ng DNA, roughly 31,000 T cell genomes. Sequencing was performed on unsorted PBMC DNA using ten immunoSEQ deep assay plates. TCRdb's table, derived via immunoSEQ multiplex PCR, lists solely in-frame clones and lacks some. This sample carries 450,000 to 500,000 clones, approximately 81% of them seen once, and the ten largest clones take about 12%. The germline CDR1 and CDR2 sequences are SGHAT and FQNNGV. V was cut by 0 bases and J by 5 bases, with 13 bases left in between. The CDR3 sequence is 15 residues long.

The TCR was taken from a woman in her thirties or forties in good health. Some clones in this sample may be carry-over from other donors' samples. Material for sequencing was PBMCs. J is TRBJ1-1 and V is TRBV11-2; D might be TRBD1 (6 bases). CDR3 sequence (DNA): TGTGCCAGCAGCTTAGAAGGGGGAGGCTGGACTGAAGCTTTCTTT. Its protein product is CASSLEGGGWTEAFF.